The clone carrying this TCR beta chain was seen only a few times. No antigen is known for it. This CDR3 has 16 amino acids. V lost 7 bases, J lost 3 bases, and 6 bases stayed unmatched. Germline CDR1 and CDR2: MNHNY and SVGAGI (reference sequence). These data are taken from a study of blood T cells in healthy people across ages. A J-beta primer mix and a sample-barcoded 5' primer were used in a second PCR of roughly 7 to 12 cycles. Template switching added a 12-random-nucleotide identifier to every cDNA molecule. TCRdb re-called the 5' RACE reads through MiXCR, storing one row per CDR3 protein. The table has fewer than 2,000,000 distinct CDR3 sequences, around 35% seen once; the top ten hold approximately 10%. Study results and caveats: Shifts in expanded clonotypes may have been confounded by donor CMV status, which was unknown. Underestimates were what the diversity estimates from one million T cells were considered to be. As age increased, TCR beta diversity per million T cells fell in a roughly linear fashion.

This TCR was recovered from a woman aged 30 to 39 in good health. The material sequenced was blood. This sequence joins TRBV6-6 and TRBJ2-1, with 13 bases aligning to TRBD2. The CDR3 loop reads CASIGLAGANYNEQFF. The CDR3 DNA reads TGTGCCAGCATAGGACTAGCGGGGGCCAACTACAATGAGCAGTTCTTC.